This TCR beta chain was found in a study of blood T cell repertoires in COVID-19 (dated by TCRdb to 2020 to 2021). The study in broad terms: Samples from collaborators originated in the United States, Italy and Spain and spanned both the acute and convalescent phases of COVID-19. A freely available public database, intended as a resource for researchers studying the immune response to SARS-CoV-2, is where the repertoires were released. Subjects who had been exposed to COVID-19, were actively infected with it, or had recovered from it provided the deeply sampled blood TCRbeta repertoires that made up the dataset. Where HLA class I and class II types were available, the types were taken from metadata supplied by the sample provider, not from assay-based typing. The material from the prospective study consisted of cDNA or gDNA derived from T cells, B-cell-depleted T cells, or PBMCs. The sample metadata nearly always contained a de-identified subject ID, COVID-19 status, age in years and sex. Samples were obtained from the ongoing ImmuneRACE study (first 160 participants) and from 950 to 1,500 subjects provided by 6 global collaborators. Overall study outcomes, separate from this receptor: How much clinical and demographic metadata was included differed by source and by participant, and the metadata was provided uncurated.

Comments on this clone: The target of this receptor is not known. No base quality information exists; no much larger clone differs at one position.

Whole blood was collected in K2EDTA tubes by collaborating institutions according to the institutions' own protocols. For TCRbeta analysis, collaborator samples were shipped as frozen whole blood, as isolated PBMCs, or as DNA extracted from either sample type. The CDR3 numbers 15 residues from cysteine through phenylalanine. The DNA shown is the 45-base CDR3, in frame from base 1. Trimming accounts for 4 bases at V and 4 bases at J, while the number of junction bases matched to no gene is 5. CDR1 is given as LNHDA and CDR2 as SQIVND, both from the germline V gene (reference sequence). TCRbeta CDR3 regions were amplified from genomic DNA by means of the immunoSEQ Assay, a bias-controlled multiplex PCR. Per the original workflow: The number of nucleated cells in each sample was estimated by amplification of reference gene primers within the assay. Sequence reads were collapsed and filtered to measure the absolute abundance of every unique TCRbeta CDR3 rearrangement. Productive Simpson clonality was computed per sample as the square root of Simpson's diversity index over productive rearrangements. Sourced from immuneACCESS, this table was stored by TCRdb with only in-frame sequences that have V and J called. A share of the clones is absent; for the studies checked, an unresolved V gene accounts for under half, and the remainder has no known explanation. V, J and clone size derive from that table, while D and trimming were established from the DNA sequence. The sample has around 250,000 clones on record, less than 90% of them singletons. Of the sample, roughly 5.8% falls within the top ten clones.

The sequence came from a man in his fifties or sixties with acute or convalescent COVID-19. Rearrangement joined TRBV19 to TRBJ1-5; 9 bases in the junction line up with TRBD1. Sequenced input: peripheral blood. The CDR3 reads as follows: CASSKTGTGNQPQHF. The sequence in DNA is TGTGCCAGTAGTAAAACCGGGACAGGGAATCAGCCCCAGCATTTT.